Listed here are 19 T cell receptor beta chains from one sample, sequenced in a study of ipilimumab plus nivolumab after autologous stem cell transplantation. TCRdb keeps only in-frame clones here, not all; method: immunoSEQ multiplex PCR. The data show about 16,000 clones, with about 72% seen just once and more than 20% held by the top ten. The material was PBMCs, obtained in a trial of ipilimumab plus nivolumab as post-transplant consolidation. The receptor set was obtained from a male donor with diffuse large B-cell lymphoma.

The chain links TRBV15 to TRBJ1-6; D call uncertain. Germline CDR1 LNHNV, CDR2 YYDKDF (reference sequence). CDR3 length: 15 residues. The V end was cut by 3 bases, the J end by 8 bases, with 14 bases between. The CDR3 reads CATSSTWALDSPLHF. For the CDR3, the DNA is TGTGCCACCAGCAGTACGTGGGCCCTCGATTCACCCCTCCACTTT.

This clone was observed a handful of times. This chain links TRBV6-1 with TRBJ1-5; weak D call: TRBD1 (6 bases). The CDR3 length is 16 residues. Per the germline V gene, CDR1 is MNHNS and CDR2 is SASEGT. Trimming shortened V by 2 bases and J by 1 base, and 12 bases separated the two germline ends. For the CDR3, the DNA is TGTGCCAGCAGTGAAAGGGGGGGAGCAAGCAATCAGCCCCAGCATTTT. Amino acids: CASSERGGASNQPQHF.

Here the CDR3 DNA reads TGTGCCAGCAGGGTCCTATCCTCGGGGGAATCGGGAAACACCATATATTTT. This gives the protein CASRVLSSGESGNTIYF. This sequence joins TRBV7-9 and TRBJ1-3, with D perhaps matching TRBD1 (5 bases). V lost 6 bases and J lost 4, with 22 bases in between. The germline V gene has CDR1 SEHNR and CDR2 FQNEAQ (reference sequence). CDR3 length equals 17 residues.

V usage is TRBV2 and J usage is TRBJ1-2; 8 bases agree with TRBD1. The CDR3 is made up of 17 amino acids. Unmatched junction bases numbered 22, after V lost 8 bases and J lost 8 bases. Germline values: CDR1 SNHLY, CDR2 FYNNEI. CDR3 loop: CASASSTAGGGLGGYTF. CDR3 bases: TGTGCCAGCGCCTCCAGCACGGCAGGGGGCGGTTTGGGGGGCTACACCTTC.

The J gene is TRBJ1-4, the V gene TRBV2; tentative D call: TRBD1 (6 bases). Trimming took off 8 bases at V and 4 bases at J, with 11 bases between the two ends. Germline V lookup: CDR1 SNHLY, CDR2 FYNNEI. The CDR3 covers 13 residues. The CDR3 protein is CASVTGNNEKLFF. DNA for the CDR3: TGTGCCAGCGTGACAGGCAATAATGAAAAACTGTTTTTT.

Here the CDR3 reads CASSWDGYNEQFF. In DNA form, the CDR3 reads TGTGCCAGCAGCTGGGACGGCTACAATGAGCAGTTCTTC. This chain uses TRBV13 with TRBJ2-1, with D possibly called TRBD1 or TRBD2 (5 bases each). Germline V gene sequence: CDR1 PRHDT, CDR2 FYEKMQ (reference sequence). The ends were cut back, 4 bases at V and 3 bases at J, with 7 bases in the middle. This CDR3 spans 13 amino acids. The variable domain in full, completed from reference TRBV13 and TRBJ2-1, reads AAGVIQSPRHLIKEKRETATLKCYPIPRHDTVYWYQQGPGQDPQFLISFYEKMQSDKGSIPDRFSAQQFSDYHSELNMSSLELGDSALYFCASSWDGYNEQFFGPGTRLTVL.

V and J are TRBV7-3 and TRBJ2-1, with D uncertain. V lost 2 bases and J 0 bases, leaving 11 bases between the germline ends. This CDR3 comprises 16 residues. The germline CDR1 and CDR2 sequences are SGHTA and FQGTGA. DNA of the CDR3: TGTGCCAGCAGCTTAGTGGGGTTCAGCTCCTACAATGAGCAGTTCTTC. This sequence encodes CASSLVGFSSYNEQFF.

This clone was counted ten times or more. Here the CDR3 DNA reads TGTGCCAGCAGCCGGACTTCGCGGGATTACAATGAGCAGTTCTTC. This codes for CASSRTSRDYNEQFF. V usage is TRBV9 and J usage is TRBJ2-1, with D maybe TRBD2 (6 bases). CDR1 and CDR2 (germline): SGDLS, YYNGEE. V dropped 4 bases and J dropped 4 bases, with 15 bases sitting between them. The CDR3 is 15 amino acids.

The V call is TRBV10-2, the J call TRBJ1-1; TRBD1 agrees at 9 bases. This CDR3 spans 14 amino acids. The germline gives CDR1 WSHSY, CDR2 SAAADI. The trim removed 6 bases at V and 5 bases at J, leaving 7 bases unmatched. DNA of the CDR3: TGCGCCAGCAGGCCTACAGGGACAGGGACTGAAGCTTTCTTT. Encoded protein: CASRPTGTGTEAFF.

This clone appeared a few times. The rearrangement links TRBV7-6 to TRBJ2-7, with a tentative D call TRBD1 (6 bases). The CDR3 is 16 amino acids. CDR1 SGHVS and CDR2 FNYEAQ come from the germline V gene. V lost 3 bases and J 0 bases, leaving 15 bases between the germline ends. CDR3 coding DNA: TGTGCCAGCAGCTTTACCCCAGGGGCTAGCTCCTACGAGCAGTACTTC. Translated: CASSFTPGASSYEQYF.

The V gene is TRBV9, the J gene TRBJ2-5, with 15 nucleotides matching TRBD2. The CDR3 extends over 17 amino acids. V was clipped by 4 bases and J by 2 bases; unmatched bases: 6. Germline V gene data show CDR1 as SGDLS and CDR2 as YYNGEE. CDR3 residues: CASSPGTSGGLQETQYF. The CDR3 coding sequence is TGTGCCAGCAGCCCTGGGACTAGCGGGGGGCTACAAGAGACCCAGTACTTC.

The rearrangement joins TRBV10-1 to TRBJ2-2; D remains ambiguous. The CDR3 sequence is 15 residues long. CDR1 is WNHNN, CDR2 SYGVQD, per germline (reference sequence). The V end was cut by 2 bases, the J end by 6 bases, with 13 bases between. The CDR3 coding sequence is TGCGCCAGCAGTGAGGCAGGTTCCCGCTCCGGGGAGCTGTTTTTT. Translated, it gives CASSEAGSRSGELFF.

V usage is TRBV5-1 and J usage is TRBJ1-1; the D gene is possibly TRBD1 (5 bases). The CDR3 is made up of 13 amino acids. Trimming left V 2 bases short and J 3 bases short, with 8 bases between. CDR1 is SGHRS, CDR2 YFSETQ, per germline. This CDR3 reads CASSFRVDTEAFF. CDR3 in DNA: TGCGCCAGCAGCTTCAGGGTAGACACTGAAGCTTTCTTT.

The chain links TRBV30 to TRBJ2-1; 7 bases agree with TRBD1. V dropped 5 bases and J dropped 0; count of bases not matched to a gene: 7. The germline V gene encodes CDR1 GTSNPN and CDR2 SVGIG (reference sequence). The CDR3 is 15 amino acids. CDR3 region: CAWGQVGLSYNEQFF. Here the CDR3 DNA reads TGTGCCTGGGGACAGGTGGGCCTCTCCTACAATGAGCAGTTCTTC.

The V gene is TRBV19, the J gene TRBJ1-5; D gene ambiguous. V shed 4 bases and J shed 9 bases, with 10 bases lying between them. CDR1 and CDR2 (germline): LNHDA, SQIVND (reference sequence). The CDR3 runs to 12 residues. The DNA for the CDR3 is TGTGCCAGTAGTAAATCGGAAACGCCCCAGCATTTT. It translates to CASSKSETPQHF. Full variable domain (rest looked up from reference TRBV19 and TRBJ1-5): DGGITQSPKYLFRKEGQNVTLSCEQNLNHDAMYWYRQDPGQGLRLIYYSQIVNDFQKGDIAEGYSVSREKKESFPLTVTSAQKNPTAFYLCASSKSETPQHFGDGTRLSIL.

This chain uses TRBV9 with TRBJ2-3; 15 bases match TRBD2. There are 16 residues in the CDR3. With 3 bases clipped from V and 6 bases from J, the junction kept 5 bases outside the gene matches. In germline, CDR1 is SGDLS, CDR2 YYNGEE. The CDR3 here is CASSGTSGRVRDTQYF. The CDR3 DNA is TGTGCCAGCAGCGGGACTAGCGGGAGGGTTCGGGATACGCAGTATTTT.

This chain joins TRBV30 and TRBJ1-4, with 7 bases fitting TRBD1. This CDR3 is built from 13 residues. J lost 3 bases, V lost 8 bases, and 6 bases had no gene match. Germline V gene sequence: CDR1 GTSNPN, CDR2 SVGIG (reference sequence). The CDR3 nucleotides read TGTGCCGGCCAGGGACAGCCTAATGAAAAACTGTTTTTT. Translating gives CAGQGQPNEKLFF. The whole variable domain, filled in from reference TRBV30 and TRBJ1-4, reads SQTIHQWPATLVQPVGSPLSLECTVEGTSNPNLYWYRQAAGRGLQLLFYSVGIGQISSEVPQNLSASRPQDRQFILSSKKLLLSDSGFYLCAGQGQPNEKLFFGSGTQLSVL.

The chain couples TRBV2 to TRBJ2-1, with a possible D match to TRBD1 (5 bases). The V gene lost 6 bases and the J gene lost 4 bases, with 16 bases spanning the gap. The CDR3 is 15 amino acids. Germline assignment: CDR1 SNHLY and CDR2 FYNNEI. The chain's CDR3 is CASRQATRLYNEQFF. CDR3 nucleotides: TGTGCCAGCAGACAGGCCACGCGTTTATACAATGAGCAGTTCTTC.

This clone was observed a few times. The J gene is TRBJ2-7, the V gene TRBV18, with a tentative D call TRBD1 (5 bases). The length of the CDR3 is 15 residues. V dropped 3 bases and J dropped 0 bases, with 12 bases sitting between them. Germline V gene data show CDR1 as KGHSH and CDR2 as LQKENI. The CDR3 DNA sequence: TGTGCCAGCTCACCGGGGCTGCAGAGCTCCTACGAGCAGTACTTC. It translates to CASSPGLQSSYEQYF.